This entry lists 26 T cell receptor beta chains sequenced from one sample in a study of T cells expressing NK-cell markers. TCRdb reprocessed the 5' RACE reads; each CDR3 protein has one entry and no DNA is given. The specimen's table records about 170,000 distinct CDR3 sequences. Sequences were obtained from blood T cells: a sorted CD56 or NKG2C T cell subset, CD4+ or CD8+ T cells, or bulk PBMC T cells (not recorded which). Receptors were obtained from a man aged 18-75 years in good health.

V gene TRBV3-1 combines with J gene TRBJ1-5. Per the germline V gene, CDR1 is LGHDT and CDR2 is YNNKEL (reference sequence). The CDR3 extends over 15 amino acids. The CDR3: CASSQGTDYNQPQHF.

The chain joins TRBV23-1 to TRBJ2-7. TRBV23-1 is an ORF; its function is uncertain. This CDR3 comprises 15 residues. Here the CDR3 reads CASSHPEDVSYEQYF.

The chain recombines TRBV27 with TRBJ1-5. The germline CDR1 and CDR2 sequences are MNHEY and SMNVEV (reference sequence). The CDR3 length is 14 residues. CDR3 loop: CASSYGSANQPQHF.

The rearrangement joins TRBV28 to TRBJ2-3; TCRdb lists TRBD1, though no DNA is available to test this call. This CDR3 has 14 amino acids. Germline lookup yields CDR1 MDHEN and CDR2 SYDVKM. The CDR3 region is CASSLGAITDTQYF.

The chain joins TRBV29-1 to TRBJ2-1; TCRdb designates TRBD1, a call that cannot be tested without DNA. The CDR3 length is 12 residues. Germline CDR1 is SQVTM and CDR2 is ANQGSEA. The CDR3 here is CSVPGPRNEQFF.

The rearrangement joins TRBV5-1 to TRBJ2-6; without DNA, the TCRdb call of TRBD1 cannot be checked. This CDR3 is built from 18 residues. The germline V gene encodes CDR1 SGHRS and CDR2 YFSETQ. CDR3 in amino acids: CASSTRQTGLSGANVLTF.

V gene TRBV12-3 or TRBV12-4 combines with J gene TRBJ2-1; the D gene TCRdb calls, TRBD1, cannot be checked with no DNA. The CDR3 has 15 amino acids. Here the CDR3 reads CASSYGTGLGNEQFF.

V gene TRBV16 combines with J gene TRBJ2-1; the TRBD2 assignment by TCRdb is unverifiable without DNA. The CDR3 sequence is 19 residues long. CDR1 and CDR2 from the germline V gene are KGHSY and FQNENV. The chain's CDR3 is CASSPPVLAGTPPYNEQFF.

J is TRBJ1-2 and V is TRBV3-1; TCRdb indicates TRBD1, and absent DNA this call remains unverified. This CDR3 is built from 15 residues. Germline V gives CDR1 LGHDT, CDR2 YNNKEL (reference sequence). The CDR3 region is CASSHDWTGNYGYTF. Based on the CDR3 plus reference TRBV3-1 and TRBJ1-2, the full variable domain is DTAVSQTPKYLVTQMGNDKSIKCEQNLGHDTMYWYKQDSKKFLKIMFSYNNKELIINETVPNRFSPKSPDKAHLNLHINSLELGDSAVYFCASSHDWTGNYGYTFGSGTRLTVV.

The V and J genes are TRBV18 and TRBJ1-1. This CDR3 contains 16 residues. The germline CDR1 and CDR2 sequences are KGHSH and LQKENI. The CDR3 loop is CASSPPPWDLNTEAFF. Combining the CDR3 with reference TRBV18 and TRBJ1-1 gives the whole variable domain NAGVMQNPRHLVRRRGQEARLRCSPMKGHSHVYWYRQLPEEGLKFMVYLQKENIIDESGMPKERFSAEFPKEGPSILRIQQVVRGDSAAYFCASSPPPWDLNTEAFFGQGTRLTVV.

V is TRBV28 and J is TRBJ1-2; the D call from TCRdb, TRBD1, cannot be confirmed without DNA. Germline V gene lookup returns CDR1 MDHEN and CDR2 SYDVKM. The CDR3 runs 16 residues. CDR3 loop: CASSISPGGGIDGYTF.

The V gene is TRBV15, the J gene TRBJ2-3; TCRdb's assignment of TRBD1 cannot be checked, as there is no DNA. Germline V gene sequence: CDR1 LNHNV, CDR2 YYDKDF (reference sequence). This CDR3 has 14 residues. The CDR3 here is CATSREGTADTQYF. The variable domain in full, with the rest retrieved from reference TRBV15 and TRBJ2-3, is DAMVIQNPRYQVTQFGKPVTLSCSQTLNHNVMYWYQQKSSQAPKLLFHYYDKDFNNEADTPDNFQSRRPNTSFCFLDIRSPGLGDTAMYLCATSREGTADTQYFGPGTRLTVL.

V usage is TRBV11-1 and J usage is TRBJ2-7; the D call from TCRdb, TRBD1, cannot be confirmed without DNA. The CDR3 is 15 residues long. Germline loops: CDR1 SGHAT, CDR2 FQDESV (reference sequence). CDR3 protein: CASSLGASGTEEQYF.

The chain is built from TRBV4-2 and TRBJ2-5; as DNA is missing, the TRBD2 call by TCRdb cannot be tested. CDR1 and CDR2 from the germline V gene are LGHNA and YNFKEQ. The CDR3 has 16 amino acids. CDR3 region: CASGGLAGDLQETQYF.

The CDR3 sequence: CASSLGGGNQPQHF. V gene TRBV7-9 combines with J gene TRBJ1-5; TCRdb selects TRBD1, and the lack of DNA leaves this call unchecked. The CDR3 has 14 residues. Germline assignment: CDR1 SEHNR and CDR2 FQNEAQ (reference sequence).

The gene calls are TRBV19 and TRBJ2-1; TCRdb lists TRBD2, though no DNA is available to test this call. The CDR3 consists of 17 residues. The germline CDR1 and CDR2 sequences are LNHDA and SQIVND (reference sequence). This CDR3 is CASSPTGGGLSYNEQFF. Drawing the rest from reference TRBV19 and TRBJ2-1, the complete variable domain is DGGITQSPKYLFRKEGQNVTLSCEQNLNHDAMYWYRQDPGQGLRLIYYSQIVNDFQKGDIAEGYSVSREKKESFPLTVTSAQKNPTAFYLCASSPTGGGLSYNEQFFGPGTRLTVL.

The rearrangement uses TRBV20-1 and TRBJ2-2; no DNA is available, so the TRBD1 call from TCRdb remains unchecked. This CDR3 has 17 residues. Germline V gene data show CDR1 as DFQATT and CDR2 as SNEGSKA (reference sequence). CDR3: CSARENLGQWNTGELFF.

The V and J genes are TRBV20-1 and TRBJ2-3; there is no DNA to check the TCRdb D call of TRBD1. Germline CDR1 DFQATT, CDR2 SNEGSKA (reference sequence). There are 15 residues in the CDR3. The CDR3 spells CSARDQGTLQDTQYF.

The chain combines TRBV19 with TRBJ2-1; the D call of TRBD1 rests on TCRdb alone, since no DNA is present to check it. CDR1 and CDR2 (germline): LNHDA, SQIVND (reference sequence). The CDR3 has 13 residues. The CDR3 reads CASSISGVGEQFF.

V is TRBV7-2 and J is TRBJ2-7. The CDR3 runs to 13 residues. CDR1 and CDR2 (germline): SGHTA, FQGNSA. CDR3 in amino acids: CASSLSLYYEQYF.

The V call is TRBV28, the J call TRBJ2-2. In germline, CDR1 is MDHEN, CDR2 SYDVKM. The CDR3 spans 14 residues. This CDR3 is CASSSNTNTGELFF.

The chain combines TRBV2 with TRBJ2-2; TCRdb picks TRBD2, but there is no DNA to check that call. There are 19 residues in the CDR3. Per germline, CDR1 SNHLY and CDR2 FYNNEI. CDR3 region: CASSEALRLAGDSTGELFF.

The chain joins TRBV27 to TRBJ2-7; TCRdb indicates TRBD1, and absent DNA this call remains unverified. Germline V gives CDR1 MNHEY, CDR2 SMNVEV (reference sequence). This CDR3 spans 14 amino acids. The CDR3 loop reads CASSRVEKPYEQYF.

This chain links TRBV9 with TRBJ1-5. The CDR3 is made up of 21 amino acids. Germline CDR1 and CDR2: SGDLS and YYNGEE. This CDR3 is CASSVVGGREGIIFSNQPQHF.

The V call is TRBV7-3, the J call TRBJ2-7; TCRdb gives TRBD1 as the D gene, but with no DNA this cannot be confirmed. The CDR3 sequence is 17 residues long. Per germline, CDR1 SGHTA and CDR2 FQGTGA. The CDR3 spells CASSLSTGGGRSYEQYF.

CDR3 protein: CASSRGGGKDGYTF. V is TRBV9 and J is TRBJ1-2; TCRdb picks TRBD1, but there is no DNA to check that call. The CDR3 totals 14 residues. The germline gives CDR1 SGDLS, CDR2 YYNGEE. Supplemented by reference TRBV9 and TRBJ1-2, the full variable domain reads DSGVTQTPKHLITATGQRVTLRCSPRSGDLSVYWYQQSLDQGLQFLIQYYNGEERAKGNILERFSAQQFPDLHSELNLSSLELGDSALYFCASSRGGGKDGYTFGSGTRLTVV.